Below, 27 T cell receptor beta chains from the same sample are listed, as sequenced in a study of graft-versus-host responses after intestinal transplantation. Which antigens these TCRs recognize remains unknown. The data were produced by immunoSEQ multiplex PCR, yet TCRdb's version contains in-frame clones alone and is incomplete. The sample contains tens of thousands of clones, 91% of which appear only once. This specimen consisted of unstimulated CD8+ T cells sorted from spleen or lymph node cells, obtained before transplant. Source of these receptors: a human donor who was the organ donor for an intestinal transplant.

This chain connects TRBV6-1 to TRBJ2-7; no clear D. Germline assignment: CDR1 MNHNS and CDR2 SASEGT. The CDR3 loop spans 13 amino acids. Trimming took 3 bases from V and 0 from J, leaving 6 bases between them. The CDR3 region has the DNA TGTGCCAGCAGTGACGGCAGCTCCTACGAGCAGTACTTC. Translating gives CASSDGSSYEQYF.

This clone has a single count. V usage is TRBV30 and J usage is TRBJ2-7; D may be TRBD2 (5 bases). CDR3 size: 13 residues. The germline V gene has CDR1 GTSNPN and CDR2 SVGIG (reference sequence). V dropped 1 base and J dropped 0 bases, with 7 bases sitting between them. CDR3 in DNA: TGTGCCTGGAGTGGAGGGAGCTCCTACGAGCAGTACTTC. This codes for CAWSGGSSYEQYF.

The J gene is TRBJ2-6, the V gene TRBV5-1, with D possibly TRBD1 on 5 matching bases. Germline V gives CDR1 SGHRS, CDR2 YFSETQ. There are 15 residues in the CDR3. The V end was cut by 3 bases, the J end by 0 bases, with 7 bases between. The chain's CDR3 is CASSSDTSGANVLTF. The CDR3 DNA reads as TGCGCCAGCAGCTCGGACACCTCTGGGGCCAACGTCCTGACTTTC.

The rearrangement links TRBV4-1 to TRBJ2-7; 13 bases are shared with TRBD2. V shed 4 bases and J 4 bases; nucleotides not matched to a gene: 1. This CDR3 has 14 residues. Germline CDR1 reads MGHRA; CDR2 reads YSYEKL. The DNA for the CDR3 is TGCGCCAGCAGCCCGGGACTAGCGGGATACGAGCAGTACTTC. This codes for CASSPGLAGYEQYF.

In this sample, this clone turned up a few times. The chain carries TRBV10-3 and TRBJ1-4; 7 bases map to TRBD1. V shed 5 bases, J shed 6 bases, and the junction held 6 bases outside the gene matches. Germline lookup yields CDR1 ENHRY and CDR2 SYGVKD. CDR3 length: 14 amino acids. The CDR3 spells CAISRDREDEKLFF. The DNA of the CDR3 is TGTGCCATCAGTAGAGACAGGGAAGATGAAAAACTGTTTTTT.

The chain recombines TRBV4-1 with TRBJ2-1; tentatively, D is TRBD2 (6 bases). The CDR3 contains 19 residues. Germline lookup yields CDR1 MGHRA and CDR2 YSYEKL. V lost 0 bases, J lost 0 bases, and 18 bases lay in between. CDR3 nucleotide sequence: TGCGCCAGCAGCCAAGATTCATGGACTACCAGGTACTCCTACAATGAGCAGTTCTTC. Encoded protein: CASSQDSWTTRYSYNEQFF.

On this clone: The sample has other DNA sequences that encode this CDR3 too. The V call is TRBV5-6, the J call TRBJ2-1; D might be TRBD1 (6 bases). Germline CDR1 SGHDT, CDR2 YYEEEE. V dropped 0 bases and J dropped 8 bases, with 9 bases sitting between them. CDR3 length: 13 residues. CDR3 nucleotide sequence: TGTGCCAGCAGCTTGGTTGGGGGCGATGAGCAGTTCTTC. This gives the protein CASSLVGGDEQFF.

The chain joins TRBV6-1 to TRBJ1-1, with D possibly TRBD1 on 5 matching bases. CDR3 size: 15 residues. The V and J ends lost 3 bases and 1 base respectively, with 12 bases between them. Germline V gives CDR1 MNHNS, CDR2 SASEGT. The CDR3 DNA reads as TGTGCCAGCAGTGAGGATGATGGGGGGAACACTGAAGCTTTCTTT. Protein product: CASSEDDGGNTEAFF.

The V gene is TRBV6-5, the J gene TRBJ2-7, with D possibly being TRBD1 or TRBD2 (5 bases each). The germline V and J ends were trimmed by 6 bases and 5 bases, with 17 bases remaining between them. Germline-derived CDR1 and CDR2 are MNHEY and SVGAGI. This CDR3 has 14 residues. The CDR3 loop reads CASRTGTVFDEQYF. The CDR3 DNA reads TGTGCCAGCAGGACCGGGACGGTTTTTGACGAGCAGTACTTC.

This clone has only one observation. V gene TRBV19 combines with J gene TRBJ2-5; 7 positions agree with TRBD1. The DNA end is a closer match to TRBJ2-7, so the J assignment may be wrong. The germline V gene encodes CDR1 LNHDA and CDR2 SQIVND (reference sequence). There are 13 residues in the CDR3. The CDR3 nucleotides read TGTGCCAGTAGTGCACAGGGGATCTACGAGCAGTACTTC. This sequence encodes CASSAQGIYEQYF.

The chain combines TRBV5-4 with TRBJ2-1; 13 bases are shared with TRBD2. The CDR3 has 15 amino acids. J gave up 10 bases and V 3 bases, and 7 bases lay outside the gene matches. Germline CDR1 reads SGHNT; CDR2 reads YYREEE (reference sequence). CDR3 sequence: CASSSPGLAGMEQFF. The CDR3 nucleotides are TGTGCCAGCAGCTCACCGGGACTAGCGGGAATGGAGCAGTTCTTC.

The CDR3 DNA follows: TGTGCCAGCAGCTTAAATAGTTGGGGGCGGGACTCCTACGAGCAGTACTTC. As protein: CASSLNSWGRDSYEQYF. This chain connects TRBV7-8 to TRBJ2-7; the D gene could be TRBD1 or TRBD2 (6 bases each). V lost 2 bases and J 0 bases, leaving 17 bases between the germline ends. CDR3 length equals 17 residues. The germline V gene has CDR1 SGHVS and CDR2 FQNEAQ.

The J gene is TRBJ1-1, the V gene TRBV5-1; D is undetermined. The CDR3 has 12 residues. Germline lookup yields CDR1 SGHRS and CDR2 YFSETQ. Trimming removed 5 bases from V and 5 bases from J, with 10 bases in between. In DNA form, the CDR3 reads TGCGCCAGCAGGATCGGTGGGACTGAAGCTTTCTTT. Translation: CASRIGGTEAFF.

The J gene is TRBJ2-3, the V gene TRBV28, with TRBD2 identical over 11 bases. The junction had 7 bases not matched to a gene; V was cut back by 6 bases and J by 2 bases. Germline CDR1 MDHEN, CDR2 SYDVKM. The CDR3 has 16 residues. The DNA of the CDR3 is TGTGCCAGCAGACCCCTAGCGGGGGGAAACACAGATACGCAGTATTTT. This codes for CASRPLAGGNTDTQYF. The full variable domain, completed using reference TRBV28 and TRBJ2-3, is DVKVTQSSRYLVKRTGEKVFLECVQDMDHENMFWYRQDPGLGLRLIYFSYDVKMKEKGDIPEGYSVSREKKERFSLILESASTNQTSMYLCASRPLAGGNTDTQYFGPGTRLTVL.

The chain links TRBV19 to TRBJ1-5, with unresolved D. V dropped 3 bases and J dropped 5 bases, with 14 bases sitting between them. Germline CDR1 LNHDA, CDR2 SQIVND (reference sequence). This CDR3 is 15 amino acids long. This CDR3 is CASSMRSSGDQPQHF. The CDR3 DNA reads as TGTGCCAGTAGTATGAGGTCCAGCGGAGATCAGCCCCAGCATTTT. The variable domain in full, completed from reference TRBV19 and TRBJ1-5, reads DGGITQSPKYLFRKEGQNVTLSCEQNLNHDAMYWYRQDPGQGLRLIYYSQIVNDFQKGDIAEGYSVSREKKESFPLTVTSAQKNPTAFYLCASSMRSSGDQPQHFGDGTRLSIL.

This chain connects TRBV6-6 to TRBJ2-1; 10 bases are a match to TRBD2. V gave up 2 bases and J gave up 5 bases; unmatched junction bases: 6. CDR3 length equals 16 residues. CDR1 is MNHNY and CDR2 is SVGAGI in the germline V gene (reference sequence). Here the CDR3 DNA reads TGTGCCAGCAGTTACCCTACTAGCGGGGAAAACAATGAGCAGTTCTTC. Its protein product is CASSYPTSGENNEQFF.

In this sample, this clone turned up once. The J gene is TRBJ2-7, the V gene TRBV2, with D perhaps assigned TRBD1 or TRBD2 (6 bases each). There are 15 residues in the CDR3. Trimming stripped 5 bases from V and 10 bases from J, with 24 bases between. In germline, CDR1 is SNHLY, CDR2 FYNNEI. CDR3 residues: CASSPPPRTAAGQYF. As DNA, the CDR3 is TGTGCCAGCAGTCCCCCCCCTCGGACAGCCGCGGGACAGTACTTC. The entire variable domain, with the rest obtained from reference TRBV2 and TRBJ2-7, is as follows: EPEVTQTPSHQVTQMGQEVILRCVPISNHLYFYWYRQILGQKVEFLVSFYNNEISEKSEIFDDQFSVERPDGSNFTLKIRSTKLEDSAMYFCASSPPPRTAAGQYFGPGTRLTVT.

The chain has TRBV19 and TRBJ2-1, with TRBD2 matching over 8 bases. CDR1 and CDR2 (germline): LNHDA, SQIVND (reference sequence). J gave up 1 base and V 5 bases, and 7 bases lay outside the gene matches. This CDR3 region has 16 residues. The CDR3 DNA sequence: TGTGCCAGTAGTTCTGAACTAGCGGTGTCCTACAATGAGCAGTTCTTC. Translation: CASSSELAVSYNEQFF.

The V and J genes are TRBV11-2 and TRBJ2-5; 11 bases line up with TRBD2. V shed 3 bases, J shed 6 bases, and the junction held 9 bases outside the gene matches. The CDR3 covers 16 residues. CDR1 is SGHAT and CDR2 is FQNNGV in the germline V gene. The CDR3 reads CASSLDNTSGRKTQYF. For the CDR3, the DNA is TGTGCCAGCAGCTTGGATAACACTAGCGGGAGAAAGACCCAGTACTTC.

The chain recombines TRBV13 with TRBJ1-1; 8 bases line up with TRBD1. From germline, CDR1 is PRHDT and CDR2 FYEKMQ (reference sequence). The CDR3 contains 14 residues. V lost 4 bases and J lost 0; bases outside the gene matches: 1. The chain's CDR3 is CASSSRGLNTEAFF. CDR3 nucleotide sequence: TGTGCCAGCAGCTCCAGGGGGCTGAACACTGAAGCTTTCTTT. The full variable domain, completed using reference TRBV13 and TRBJ1-1, is AAGVIQSPRHLIKEKRETATLKCYPIPRHDTVYWYQQGPGQDPQFLISFYEKMQSDKGSIPDRFSAQQFSDYHSELNMSSLELGDSALYFCASSSRGLNTEAFFGQGTRLTVV.

The rearrangement joins TRBV6-5 to TRBJ2-1; D not resolved. Looked up from germline, CDR1 is MNHEY and CDR2 is SVGAGI. V gave up 0 bases and J gave up 8 bases, with 8 bases separating them. The CDR3 consists of 13 residues. The chain's CDR3 is CASSYSMAHEQFF. CDR3 in DNA: TGTGCCAGCAGTTACTCGATGGCCCATGAGCAGTTCTTC.

Comments on this clone: The same CDR3 arises from other DNA sequences in this sample as well. The V call is TRBV4-1, the J call TRBJ1-1; D call uncertain. With 3 bases removed from V and 1 base from J, the gap between germline ends came to 3 bases. CDR3 size: 12 residues. Looked up from germline, CDR1 is MGHRA and CDR2 is YSYEKL. Here the CDR3 reads CASSQGNTEAFF. CDR3 coding DNA: TGCGCCAGCAGCCAGGGGAACACTGAAGCTTTCTTT.

The V call is TRBV9, the J call TRBJ1-4, with 7 bases lining up with TRBD1. Germline V gene lookup returns CDR1 SGDLS and CDR2 YYNGEE. The CDR3 sequence is 19 residues long. The trim removed 9 bases at V and 7 bases at J, leaving 27 bases unmatched. The CDR3 spells CATSTGRGRRKDFFEKLFF. Here the CDR3 DNA reads TGTGCCACCTCCACGGGGAGGGGGCGCAGGAAAGATTTCTTTGAAAAACTGTTTTTT.

The chain has TRBV9 and TRBJ2-2; possibly TRBD2 for D (5 bases). The CDR3 runs to 15 residues. Germline values: CDR1 SGDLS, CDR2 YYNGEE. Trimming stripped 4 bases from V and 0 bases from J, with 10 bases between. Written as DNA, the CDR3 is TGTGCCAGCAGCTCGGCGGACTCGAACACCGGGGAGCTGTTTTTT. This gives the protein CASSSADSNTGELFF.

The genes are TRBV18 and TRBJ2-1; perhaps D is TRBD1 or TRBD2 (5 bases each). Germline V CDR1 and CDR2: KGHSH, LQKENI. Trimming removed 6 bases from V and 0 bases from J, with 18 bases in between. The CDR3 covers 17 residues. The CDR3 sequence is CASSNHGWGSSYNEQFF. For the CDR3, the DNA is TGTGCCAGCTCTAACCATGGATGGGGGAGCTCCTACAATGAGCAGTTCTTC.

This chain joins TRBV7-9 and TRBJ2-5, with D perhaps TRBD2 (5 bases). Germline CDR1 SEHNR, CDR2 FQNEAQ (reference sequence). The germline V and J ends were trimmed by 3 bases and 3 bases, with 11 bases remaining between them. This CDR3 has 14 residues. As DNA, the CDR3 is TGTGCCAGCAGCTTGGTAACCGGGGAAGAGACCCAGTACTTC. Amino acids: CASSLVTGEETQYF.

The chain employs TRBV4-2 and TRBJ1-4, with TRBD1 matching over 7 bases. This CDR3 spans 17 amino acids. The V and J ends lost 0 bases and 4 bases, in that order; junction bases with no gene match: 8. From germline, CDR1 is LGHNA and CDR2 YNFKEQ. The CDR3 sequence: CASSQERTGANNEKLFF. As DNA, the CDR3 is TGTGCCAGCAGCCAAGAGAGAACAGGGGCGAATAATGAAAAACTGTTTTTT.